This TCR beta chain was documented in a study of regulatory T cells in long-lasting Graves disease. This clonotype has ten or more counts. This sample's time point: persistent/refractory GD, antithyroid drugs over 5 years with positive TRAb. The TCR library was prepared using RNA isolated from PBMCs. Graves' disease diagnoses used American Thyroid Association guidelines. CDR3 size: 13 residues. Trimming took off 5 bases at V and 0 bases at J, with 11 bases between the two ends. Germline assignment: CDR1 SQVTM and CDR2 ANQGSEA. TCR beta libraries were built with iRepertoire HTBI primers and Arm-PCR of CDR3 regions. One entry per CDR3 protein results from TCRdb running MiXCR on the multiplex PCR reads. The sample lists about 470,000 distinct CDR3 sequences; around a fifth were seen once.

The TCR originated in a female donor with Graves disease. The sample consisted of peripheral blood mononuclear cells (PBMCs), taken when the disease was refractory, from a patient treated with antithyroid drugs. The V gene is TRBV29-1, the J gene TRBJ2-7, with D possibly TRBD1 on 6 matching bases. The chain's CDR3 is CSVPGQSSYEQYF. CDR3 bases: TGCAGCGTTCCTGGACAGAGCTCCTACGAGCAGTACTTC.